These T cell receptor beta chains were read from a single sample in a study of identical twins. TCRdb itself ran the 5' RACE reads through MiXCR, one entry per CDR3 protein. The repertoire includes about 470,000 distinct CDR3 sequences, 24% of them detected once, and over 2.5% sits in the top ten. The same data also contributed to another study, on T cells expressing NK-cell markers.

The material sequenced was CD4+ T cells sorted from blood. The origin of the receptors is a young woman in good health. Both conserved end residues are part of each CDR3. The D gene is left open where the match is weak. Clone size is not always given. Where it is, it says once, few, many or a class for expanded clones.

D: .
size: few
J: TRBJ2-7
V: TRBV12-5
CDR3: CASGFRFFYEQYF
DNA: TGTGCTAGTGGTTTTCGGTTTTTCTACGAGCAGTACTTC

D: TRBD1
size: .
J: TRBJ2-1
V: TRBV6-1
CDR3: CASSPMPGQGSHNEQFF
DNA: TGTGCCAGCAGCCCAATGCCGGGACAGGGATCGCACAATGAGCAGTTCTTC

D: .
size: .
J: TRBJ2-5
V: TRBV15
CDR3: CATSSSKGFRETQYF
DNA: TGTGCCACCAGCTCTTCTAAGGGGTTTCGGGAGACCCAGTACTTC

D: .
size: .
J: TRBJ2-3
V: TRBV12-3/TRBV12-4
CDR3: CASTGKDTQYF
DNA: TGTGCCAGCACCGGGAAGGATACGCAGTATTTT

D: TRBD2
size: .
J: TRBJ2-7
V: TRBV20-1
CDR3: CSANPASGRSEQYF
DNA: TGCAGTGCTAATCCGGCTAGCGGGAGAAGCGAGCAGTACTTC

D: TRBD1
size: .
J: TRBJ2-1
V: TRBV6-1
CDR3: CASSRDRDFNEQFF
DNA: TGTGCCAGCAGCAGGGACAGGGACTTCAATGAGCAGTTCTTC

D: TRBD1
size: .
J: TRBJ2-3
V: TRBV5-1
CDR3: CASSLTERTGLSDTQYF
DNA: TGCGCCAGCAGCTTGACCGAGAGGACAGGGTTATCAGATACGCAGTATTTT

D: .
size: few
J: TRBJ2-3
V: TRBV7-2
CDR3: CASSKGGGASHTQYF
DNA: TGTGCCAGCAGCAAAGGCGGCGGGGCATCGCATACGCAGTATTTT

D: .
size: few
J: TRBJ1-5
V: TRBV6-1
CDR3: CASSQGREQPQHF
DNA: TGTGCCAGCAGCCAGGGGCGAGAGCAGCCCCAGCATTTT

D: .
size: .
J: TRBJ2-7
V: TRBV5-1
CDR3: CASSRRTVTYEQYF
DNA: TGCGCCAGCAGCCGCAGGACAGTAACCTACGAGCAGTACTTC

D: .
size: .
J: TRBJ2-7
V: TRBV20-1
CDR3: CSARENRVSYEQYF
DNA: TGCAGTGCTAGAGAGAACAGGGTATCCTACGAGCAGTACTTC

D: .
size: .
J: TRBJ1-2
V: TRBV7-9
CDR3: CASSPDSVYGYTF
DNA: TGTGCCAGCAGCCCCGACTCGGTCTATGGCTACACCTTC

D: TRBD2
size: few
J: TRBJ2-1
V: TRBV7-2
CDR3: CASRRPSGGYNEQFF
DNA: TGTGCCAGCAGGCGTCCTAGCGGGGGGTACAATGAGCAGTTCTTC

D: .
size: many
J: TRBJ2-5
V: TRBV7-2
CDR3: CASSLERGTQYF
DNA: TGTGCCAGCAGCTTAGAGAGGGGGACCCAGTACTTC

D: .
size: .
J: TRBJ2-3
V: TRBV5-1
CDR3: CASSRSLVDTQYF
DNA: TGCGCCAGCAGTCGGTCTCTAGTGGATACGCAGTATTTT

D: .
size: few
J: TRBJ2-1
V: TRBV2
CDR3: CASHGVDEQFF
DNA: TGTGCCAGCCACGGGGTGGATGAGCAGTTCTTC

D: TRBD1
size: .
J: TRBJ1-5
V: TRBV25-1
CDR3: CASSASTGDGNQPQHF
DNA: TGTGCCAGCAGTGCTTCAACAGGGGATGGGAATCAGCCCCAGCATTTT

D: .
size: .
J: TRBJ2-1
V: TRBV3-1
CDR3: CASSQGVSYNEQFF
DNA: TGTGCCAGCAGCCAAGGTGTATCCTACAATGAGCAGTTCTTC

D: TRBD2
size: few
J: TRBJ2-7
V: TRBV11-2
CDR3: CASSSRLLAGRATYEQYF
DNA: TGTGCCAGCAGCTCCCGCCTCCTAGCGGGCAGGGCCACCTACGAGCAGTACTTC

D: .
size: .
J: TRBJ2-1
V: TRBV5-5
CDR3: CASSRTRSEQFF
DNA: TGTGCCAGCAGCCGAACTAGAAGTGAGCAGTTCTTC

D: TRBD1
size: .
J: TRBJ1-5
V: TRBV28
CDR3: CASSPGTGGWSQPQHF
DNA: TGTGCCAGCAGTCCCGGGACAGGGGGCTGGAGTCAGCCCCAGCATTTT

D: TRBD2
size: few
J: TRBJ2-7
V: TRBV5-1
CDR3: CASSPTSGESYEQYF
DNA: TGCGCCAGCAGCCCAACTAGCGGGGAATCCTACGAGCAGTACTTC

D: TRBD1
size: .
J: TRBJ2-1
V: TRBV7-9
CDR3: CASSLQGQSYNEQFF
DNA: TGTGCCAGCAGCTTACAGGGACAGTCCTACAATGAGCAGTTCTTC